The 18 T cell receptor beta chains given below trace back to one sample, sequenced in a study of T cells in Graves' hyperthyroidism and ophthalmopathy. Amplification of TCR beta CDR3 regions was performed using RNA transcripts as template. HTBI primers were employed in a first-round RT-PCR of the TCR CDR3. MiXCR was run by TCRdb on the multiplex PCR reads, yielding one entry per CDR3 protein. The profile shows a few hundred thousand distinct CDR3 sequences, about 22% of them singletons. Sequencing was performed on blood. These receptor sequences come from a woman aged 70-85 years with Graves' ophthalmopathy.

This chain links TRBV7-8 with TRBJ2-7; 11 bases fit TRBD1. Germline V lookup: CDR1 SGHVS, CDR2 FQNEAQ. V gave up 2 bases and J gave up 0 bases; unmatched junction bases: 3. CDR3 length equals 16 residues. Here the CDR3 DNA reads TGTGCCAGCAGCTTACGGACAGGGGGCTTCTCCTACGAGCAGTACTTC. Translating it yields CASSLRTGGFSYEQYF. Full variable domain (outside the CDR3, taken from reference TRBV7-8 and TRBJ2-7): GAGVSQSPRYKVAKRGQDVALRCDPISGHVSLFWYQQALGQGPEFLTYFQNEAQLDKSGLPSDRFFAERPEGSVSTLKIQRTQQEDSAVYLCASSLRTGGFSYEQYFGPGTRLTVT.

This clonotype was seen a few times. The chain uses TRBV6-6 and TRBJ2-7; 9 bases are shared with TRBD2. Looked up from germline, CDR1 is MNHNY and CDR2 is SVGAGI (reference sequence). J gave up 2 bases and V 2 bases, and 10 bases lay outside the gene matches. This CDR3 spans 17 amino acids. The CDR3 loop reads CASSYVGWREGAYEQYF. In nucleotides, the CDR3 is TGTGCCAGCAGTTACGTGGGTTGGCGGGAGGGCGCCTACGAGCAGTACTTC.

The rearrangement links TRBV20-1 to TRBJ1-1; 7 bases are a match to TRBD1. After removal of 3 bases from V and 12 bases from J, the junction contained 16 bases not matched to a gene. This CDR3 is 14 amino acids long. CDR1 DFQATT and CDR2 SNEGSKA come from the germline V gene (reference sequence). The CDR3, as DNA: TGCAGTGCTAGTGCAGGGGGAGAGGTCAGGAGGACTTTCTTT. Amino acids: CSASAGGEVRRTFF.

In this sample, this clonotype turned up a few times. CDR3 in amino acids: CASTTPSGSFSGTQYF. CDR3 nucleotides: TGTGCCAGCACCACACCTAGCGGGAGCTTTAGCGGGACCCAGTACTTC. V usage is TRBV11-2 and J usage is TRBJ2-5, with 10 bases identical to TRBD2. Germline assignment: CDR1 SGHAT and CDR2 FQNNGV. J gave up 7 bases and V 7 bases, and 15 bases lay outside the gene matches. The CDR3 runs 16 residues.

A single count supports this clonotype. The rearrangement uses TRBV28 and TRBJ1-4, with D possibly being TRBD1 (5 bases). The V end was cut by 1 base, the J end by 8 bases, with 11 bases between. This CDR3 is 14 amino acids long. The germline V gene encodes CDR1 MDHEN and CDR2 SYDVKM. CDR3 protein: CASSLLGTGEKLFF. CDR3 bases: TGTGCCAGCAGTTTATTGGGGACTGGAGAAAAACTGTTTTTT.

Details on this clonotype: A read error may explain this, as a much larger clone is one base away. V and J are TRBV24-1 and TRBJ1-1; D unresolved. Germline loops: CDR1 KGHDR, CDR2 SFDVKD. CDR3 length: 13 residues. The CDR3 coding sequence is TGTGCCACCAGTTATAGTTGGAACACTGGAGCTTTCTTT. This sequence encodes CATSYSWNTGAFF.

The chain uses TRBV5-1 and TRBJ1-4; weak D call: TRBD1 (6 bases). This CDR3 is 16 amino acids long. Germline V gene data show CDR1 as SGHRS and CDR2 as YFSETQ. Trimming removed 5 bases at V and 0 bases at J, with 14 bases between. The CDR3 bases are TGCGCCAGCAGTATTGGACAGCGTGCAACTAATGAAAAACTGTTTTTT. Translation: CASSIGQRATNEKLFF.

V is TRBV28 and J is TRBJ2-1, with TRBD2 matching 10 bases. Germline V gene sequence: CDR1 MDHEN, CDR2 SYDVKM. Trimming removed 8 bases from V and 7 bases from J; junction bases left unmatched: 5. The CDR3 has 13 residues. CDR3 protein: CASGNSGRNEQFF. CDR3 DNA: TGTGCCAGCGGTAATAGCGGGAGGAATGAGCAGTTCTTC.

About this clonotype: Since a much larger clone is just one base distant, this may be a read error. The chain recombines TRBV12-3 or TRBV12-4 with TRBJ2-3; TRBD2 matches at 8 bases. V was clipped by 5 bases and J by 5 bases; unmatched bases: 12. The length of the CDR3 is 16 residues. CDR3: CASSVASGPFIDTQYF. In DNA form, the CDR3 reads TGTGCCAGCAGTGTGGCTAGCGGGCCGTTCATAGATACGCAGTATTTT.

V is TRBV29-1 and J is TRBJ1-1; D gene unclear. Trimming left V 8 bases short and J 1 base short, with 8 bases between. The CDR3 runs to 11 residues. Per the germline V gene, CDR1 is SQVTM and CDR2 is ANQGSEA. CDR3: CSPTQNTEAFF. The CDR3 DNA follows: TGCAGCCCAACACAGAACACTGAAGCTTTCTTT.

This clonotype has at least ten counts. The V and J genes are TRBV11-1 and TRBJ1-1; a weak D match, TRBD1 (6 bases). This CDR3 comprises 12 residues. Germline V lookup: CDR1 SGHAT, CDR2 FQDESV (reference sequence). Trimming pared 8 bases from V and 3 bases from J, leaving 10 bases between. The CDR3 sequence: CASAKGDTEAFF. CDR3 nucleotides: TGTGCCAGCGCTAAGGGGGACACTGAAGCTTTCTTT.

In regard to this clonotype: This may stem from a read error, because a much larger clone lies one nucleotide away. This chain connects TRBV24-1 to TRBJ2-5, with D possibly matching TRBD1 (5 bases). The length of the CDR3 is 13 residues. Germline V gene data show CDR1 as KGHDR and CDR2 as SFDVKD. V lost 3 bases and J lost 3, with 7 bases in between. CDR3 coding DNA: TGTGCCACCAGTGATCCAGGGAAAGAGACCCAGTACTTC. Translated, it gives CATSDPGKETQYF.

V gene TRBV7-2 combines with J gene TRBJ2-7, with TRBD1 as a possible D gene (5 bases). Germline CDR1 reads SGHTA; CDR2 reads FQGNSA. The CDR3 extends over 14 amino acids. Trimming left V 0 bases short and J 3 bases short, with 9 bases between. The CDR3 protein is CASSLARRGYEQYF. The CDR3 bases are TGTGCCAGCAGCTTAGCGCGAAGGGGCTACGAGCAGTACTTC.

In its sample, this clonotype was seen a few times. The chain uses TRBV19 and TRBJ1-5; D uncertain. The CDR3 contains 17 residues. V gave up 9 bases and J gave up 0 bases, with 21 bases separating them. Germline lookup yields CDR1 LNHDA and CDR2 SQIVND (reference sequence). This CDR3 is CARSLPGQEDSNQPQHF. The CDR3 nucleotides read TGTGCCAGATCTTTACCGGGCCAGGAGGATAGCAATCAGCCCCAGCATTTT.

In this sample, this clonotype turned up many times. The junction shows a germline mismatch at one end, possibly a read error. The rearrangement links TRBV12-3 or TRBV12-4 to TRBJ2-1; 8 nucleotides agree with TRBD1. This CDR3 has 15 amino acids. This CDR3 is CASSLDRGRYNEQFF. The DNA of the CDR3 is TGTGCCAGCAGCTTAGACAGGGGACGCTACAATGAGCAGTTCTTC.

This clonotype was detected many times. This chain joins TRBV11-2 and TRBJ1-2; maybe TRBD1 (6 bases). Per germline, CDR1 SGHAT and CDR2 FQNNGV. The V and J ends lost 5 bases and 8 bases respectively, with 21 bases between them. The CDR3 has 15 amino acids. The chain's CDR3 is CASSPVGGDRRGYTF. The CDR3 DNA follows: TGTGCCAGCAGCCCGGTCGGGGGAGACAGGCGCGGCTACACCTTC. Complete variable domain (other parts from reference TRBV11-2 and TRBJ1-2): EAGVAQSPRYKIIEKRQSVAFWCNPISGHATLYWYQQILGQGPKLLIQFQNNGVVDDSQLPKDRFSAERLKGVDSTLKIQPAKLEDSAVYLCASSPVGGDRRGYTFGSGTRLTVV.

This clonotype was counted between two and nine times. The J gene is TRBJ2-4, the V gene TRBV19, with D possibly matching TRBD2 (6 bases). Germline V gene data show CDR1 as LNHDA and CDR2 as SQIVND (reference sequence). This CDR3 region has 17 residues. The V and J ends lost 3 bases and 3 bases respectively, with 18 bases between them. The CDR3 DNA sequence: TGTGCCAGTAGTATGTGGGGGGAAGGGTCGGGCAAAAACATTCAGTACTTC. This translates into CASSMWGEGSGKNIQYF.

V usage is TRBV5-1 and J usage is TRBJ2-5; 9 positions match TRBD1. The CDR3 is made up of 15 amino acids. V was pared by 4 bases and J by 5 bases, with 9 bases of the junction left unmatched. Germline lookup yields CDR1 SGHRS and CDR2 YFSETQ. CDR3 DNA sequence: TGCGCCAGCAGCCAGGGACAGGGCCCAAGGGAGACCCAGTACTTC. Translating gives CASSQGQGPRETQYF.